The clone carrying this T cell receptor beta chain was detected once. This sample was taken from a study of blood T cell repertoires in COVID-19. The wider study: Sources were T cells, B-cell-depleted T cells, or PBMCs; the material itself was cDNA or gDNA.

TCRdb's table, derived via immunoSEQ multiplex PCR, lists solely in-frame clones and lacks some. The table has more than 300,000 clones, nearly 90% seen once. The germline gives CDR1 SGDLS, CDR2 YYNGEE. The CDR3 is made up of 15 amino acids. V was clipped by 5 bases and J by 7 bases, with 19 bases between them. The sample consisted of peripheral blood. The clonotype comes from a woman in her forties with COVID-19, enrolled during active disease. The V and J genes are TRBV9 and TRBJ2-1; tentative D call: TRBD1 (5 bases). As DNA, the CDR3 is TGTGCCAGCAGAGGACAAGACTTAACACAGAATGAGCAGTTCTTC. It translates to CASRGQDLTQNEQFF. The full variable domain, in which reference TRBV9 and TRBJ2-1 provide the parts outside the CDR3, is DSGVTQTPKHLITATGQRVTLRCSPRSGDLSVYWYQQSLDQGLQFLIQYYNGEERAKGNILERFSAQQFPDLHSELNLSSLELGDSALYFCASRGQDLTQNEQFFGPGTRLTVL.